Listed below are T cell receptor beta chains from one sample, sequenced in a study of blood T cell repertoires in COVID-19. The data were produced by immunoSEQ multiplex PCR, yet TCRdb's version contains in-frame clones alone and is incomplete. The sample consists of 250,000 to 300,000 clones, under 90% of them appearing once. Material: PBMCs or T cells enriched from blood (not recorded which). The receptors originated from a woman in her thirties or forties who had recovered from COVID-19. The CDR3 runs from the conserved cysteine through the conserved F or W. D genes are given only for firm matches. Rows may omit the clone size; those that give it use once, few, many or a size class.

- TRBJ1-4 TRBD1 TRBV4-1 CASSSAGTGSEKLFF TGCGCCAGCAGCTCAGCTGGGACAGGCAGCGAAAAACTGTTTTTT
- TRBJ2-5 - TRBV24-1 CATSDSRGAQETQYF TGTGCCACCAGTGATTCCCGAGGCGCACAAGAGACCCAGTACTTC
- TRBJ1-1 TRBD1 TRBV19 CASSNQGVGTEAFF TGTGCCAGCTCGAATCAGGGGGTGGGCACTGAAGCTTTCTTT
- TRBJ2-7 TRBD1 TRBV28 CASSPGTGVYEQYF TGTGCCAGCAGTCCCGGGACAGGGGTCTACGAGCAGTACTTC
- TRBJ1-1 TRBD1 TRBV5-4 CASSLGTGGITEAFF TGTGCCAGCAGCTTGGGGACAGGGGGAATTACTGAAGCTTTCTTT
- TRBJ1-2 - TRBV2 CASSEALQQYYGYTF TGTGCCAGCAGTGAAGCGCTTCAACAGTACTATGGCTACACCTTC
- TRBJ2-7 - TRBV2 CASSGPGHEQYF TGTGCCAGCAGCGGTCCAGGGCACGAGCAGTACTTC
- TRBJ2-7 TRBD2 TRBV14 CASSLSGTHYEQYF TGTGCCAGCAGCCTTAGCGGGACTCACTACGAGCAGTACTTC
- TRBJ1-3 - TRBV6-1 CASSEGGRGNTIYF TGTGCCAGCAGTGAAGGTGGCAGGGGAAACACCATATATTTT
- TRBJ1-4 TRBD1 TRBV10-2 CASKRGQTNEKLFF TGCGCCAGCAAGAGGGGACAGACTAATGAAAAACTGTTTTTT
- TRBJ2-2 TRBD2 TRBV9 CASSFRLAGVSNTGELFF TGTGCCAGCAGCTTTAGACTAGCGGGAGTGTCGAACACCGGGGAGCTGTTTTTT
once TRBJ2-5 - TRBV13 CASSLVRGAETQYF TGTGCCAGCAGCTTAGTTCGGGGGGCTGAGACCCAGTACTTC
- TRBJ1-1 TRBD1 TRBV10-2 CASSTGGNTEAFF TGCGCCAGCAGCACAGGGGGTAACACTGAAGCTTTCTTT
- TRBJ2-3 TRBD2 TRBV15 CATSRGEASGHTDTQYF TGTGCCACCAGCAGAGGCGAGGCTAGCGGGCACACAGATACGCAGTATTTT
- TRBJ2-1 TRBD1 TRBV27 CASSLPDRGHGEQFF TGTGCCAGCAGTTTACCGGACAGGGGGCATGGTGAGCAGTTCTTC
once TRBJ2-7 TRBD2 TRBV19 CASTTGGEQYF TGTGCCAGTACCACGGGGGGGGAGCAGTACTTC
- TRBJ2-3 TRBD2 TRBV6-1 CASSESASGGMDTQYF TGTGCCAGCAGTGAGTCGGCTAGCGGGGGAATGGATACGCAGTATTTT
- TRBJ2-3 - TRBV7-2 CASSLRPARGGSTDTQYF TGTGCCAGCAGCTTAAGACCGGCCCGCGGTGGAAGTACAGATACGCAGTATTTT
few TRBJ1-5 - TRBV27 CASSPTGTRNQPQHF TGTGCCAGCAGTCCAACAGGGACCCGCAATCAGCCCCAGCATTTT
- TRBJ1-1 - TRBV18 CASSPLDGGLNTEAFF TGTGCCAGCTCACCCCTGGATGGGGGGTTGAACACTGAAGCTTTCTTT
- TRBJ2-5 - TRBV13 CASSLVRETQYF TGTGCCAGCAGCTTGGTCAGAGAGACCCAGTACTTC
few TRBJ2-6 - TRBV7-7 CASSSQGAGANVLTF TGTGCTAGCAGCTCGCAGGGTGCTGGGGCCAACGTCCTGACTTTC
- TRBJ1-2 - TRBV10-2 CASSPGVIYGYTF TGCGCCAGCAGCCCCGGTGTAATCTATGGCTACACCTTC
- TRBJ1-5 - TRBV9 CASSVTGSNQPQHF TGTGCCAGCAGCGTCACAGGGTCTAATCAGCCCCAGCATTTT
- TRBJ1-2 TRBD1 TRBV5-1 CASSLQGIYGYTF TGCGCCAGCAGCTTACAGGGGATCTATGGCTACACCTTC
- TRBJ1-5 TRBD1 TRBV7-3 CASSQGVNQPQHF TGTGCCAGCAGCCAGGGGGTCAATCAGCCCCAGCATTTT
- TRBJ2-1 TRBD2 TRBV6-6 CASSLAGEYNEQFF TGTGCCAGCAGTTTAGCGGGGGAATACAATGAGCAGTTCTTC
- TRBJ2-5 TRBD1 TRBV7-6 CASSLGGTGVETQYF TGTGCCAGCAGCTTAGGGGGGACAGGGGTAGAGACCCAGTACTTC
- TRBJ2-2 TRBD1 TRBV7-3 CASSPWTGGNPGELFF TGTGCCAGCAGCCCATGGACAGGGGGCAACCCCGGGGAGCTGTTTTTT
- TRBJ2-3 - TRBV5-1 CASRSDYRTDTQYF TGCGCCAGCAGATCCGACTACCGCACAGATACGCAGTATTTT
- TRBJ2-1 TRBD1 TRBV5-1 CASSLEGAGYNEQFF TGCGCCAGCAGCTTGGAGGGGGCTGGATACAATGAGCAGTTCTTC
- TRBJ2-1 - TRBV7-9 CASSLDLREADYNEQFF TGTGCCAGCAGCTTAGATTTGAGGGAGGCTGATTACAATGAGCAGTTCTTC
- TRBJ2-7 - TRBV5-6 CASSLSFGLQSDEQYF TGTGCCAGCAGCTTGAGTTTTGGACTCCAGAGCGACGAGCAGTACTTC
once TRBJ1-2 - TRBV30 CAWSRTSRQLFNYGYTF TGTGCCTGGAGTCGAACTTCGAGGCAGCTGTTTAACTATGGCTACACCTTC